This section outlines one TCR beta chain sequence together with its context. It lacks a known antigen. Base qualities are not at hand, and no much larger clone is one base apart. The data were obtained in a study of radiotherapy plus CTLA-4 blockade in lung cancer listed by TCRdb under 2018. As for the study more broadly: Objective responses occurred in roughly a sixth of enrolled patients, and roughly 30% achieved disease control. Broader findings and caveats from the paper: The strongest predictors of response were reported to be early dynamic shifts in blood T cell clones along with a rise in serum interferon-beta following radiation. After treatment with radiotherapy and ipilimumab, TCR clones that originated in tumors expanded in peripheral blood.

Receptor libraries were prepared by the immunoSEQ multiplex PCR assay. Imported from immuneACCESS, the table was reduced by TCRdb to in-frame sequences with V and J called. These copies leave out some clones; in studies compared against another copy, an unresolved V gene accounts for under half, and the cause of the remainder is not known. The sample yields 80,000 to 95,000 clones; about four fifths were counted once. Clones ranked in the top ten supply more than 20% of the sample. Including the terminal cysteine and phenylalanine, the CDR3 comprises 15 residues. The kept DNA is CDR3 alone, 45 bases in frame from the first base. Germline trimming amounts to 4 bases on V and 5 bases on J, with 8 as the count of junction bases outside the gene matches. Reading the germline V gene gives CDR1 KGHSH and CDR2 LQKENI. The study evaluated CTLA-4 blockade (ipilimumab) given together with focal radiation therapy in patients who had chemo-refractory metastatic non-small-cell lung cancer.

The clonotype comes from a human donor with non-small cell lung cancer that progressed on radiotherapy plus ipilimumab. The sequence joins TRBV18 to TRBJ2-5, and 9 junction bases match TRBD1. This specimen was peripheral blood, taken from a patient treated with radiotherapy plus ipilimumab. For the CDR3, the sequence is CASSQRTGVGETQYF. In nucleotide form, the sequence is TGTGCCAGCTCACAAAGGACAGGGGTTGGGGAGACCCAGTACTTC. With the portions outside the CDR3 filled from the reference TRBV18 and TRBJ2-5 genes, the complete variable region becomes NAGVMQNPRHLVRRRGQEARLRCSPMKGHSHVYWYRQLPEEGLKFMVYLQKENIIDESGMPKERFSAEFPKEGPSILRIQQVVRGDSAAYFCASSQRTGVGETQYFGPGTRLLVL.